Below are 22 T cell receptor beta chains sequenced from a single sample in a study of blood T cell repertoires in COVID-19. Method: immunoSEQ multiplex PCR; TCRdb's copy keeps in-frame clones and lacks some. The sample carries 240,000 or so clones, roughly 79% recorded once. The sample comprised peripheral blood. The receptors originated from a woman older than 75 with acute or convalescent COVID-19.

The gene calls are TRBV7-9 and TRBJ2-1; 7 nucleotides line up with TRBD1. The CDR3 consists of 11 residues. With 4 bases clipped from V and 13 bases from J, the junction kept 4 bases outside the gene matches. The V gene's germline CDR1 is SEHNR and CDR2 FQNEAQ (reference sequence). The CDR3 spells CASSSDRVQFF. DNA for the CDR3: TGTGCCAGCAGCTCCGACAGGGTACAGTTCTTC.

The chain couples TRBV6-2 or TRBV6-3 to TRBJ2-1, with 14 positions matching TRBD2. The CDR3 has 16 amino acids. The V gene's germline CDR1 is MNHEY and CDR2 SVGEGT. Losses at the gene ends were 2 bases for V and 8 bases for J; bases not matched to a gene: 5. CDR3 residues: CASSYEGLAGVHEQFF. The CDR3 nucleotides are TGTGCCAGCAGTTACGAGGGACTAGCGGGAGTCCATGAGCAGTTCTTC.

This chain joins TRBV21-1 and TRBJ2-3; the listed D gene, TRBD2, was not tested against the DNA. TRBV21-1 is a pseudogene. CDR3 length: 17 amino acids. The CDR3 loop reads CASSKGIRRRYTDTQYF. The CDR3 DNA reads TGTGCCAGCAGCAAAGGGATTCGGCGGCGGTACACAGATACGCAGTATTTT.

This clone turned up a few times. The chain recombines TRBV19 with TRBJ2-1; TRBD2 matches 8 bases. Looked up from germline, CDR1 is LNHDA and CDR2 is SQIVND (reference sequence). After removal of 7 bases from V and 12 bases from J, the junction contained 14 bases not matched to a gene. The CDR3 runs 14 residues. In DNA, the CDR3 is TGTGCCAGTAAAACCTTCTACCGGGAGGGGGGGCAGTTCTTC. Encoded protein: CASKTFYREGGQFF.

The rearrangement joins TRBV7-8 to TRBJ2-1; D might be TRBD1 (5 bases). V was cut by 1 base and J by 6 bases, with 7 bases left in between. The length of the CDR3 is 13 residues. From germline, CDR1 is SGHVS and CDR2 FQNEAQ. The CDR3 DNA follows: TGTGCCAGCAGCTTAGGACAGCTCAATGAGCAGTTCTTC. It codes for CASSLGQLNEQFF.

Only one count was recorded for this clone. This sequence joins TRBV7-2 and TRBJ1-2, with 8 bases matching TRBD1. V lost 5 bases and J lost 4; bases outside the gene matches: 9. Germline V CDR1 and CDR2: SGHTA, FQGNSA. The CDR3 totals 15 residues. The CDR3 region has the DNA TGTGCCAGCAGCAAACCCACAGGGGGGATCTATGGCTACACCTTC. It yields the protein CASSKPTGGIYGYTF. Looking up the rest from reference TRBV7-2 and TRBJ1-2 gives the full variable domain: GAGVSQSPSNKVTEKGKDVELRCDPISGHTALYWYRQSLGQGLEFLIYFQGNSAPDKSGLPSDRFSAERTGGSVSTLTIQRTQQEDSAVYLCASSKPTGGIYGYTFGSGTRLTVV.

The chain is built from TRBV13 and TRBJ1-1; TRBD1 is a possible D gene (6 bases). The germline CDR1 and CDR2 sequences are PRHDT and FYEKMQ (reference sequence). This CDR3 is 14 amino acids long. Trimming took 0 bases from V and 4 from J, leaving 9 bases between them. CDR3 sequence: CASSLGPGVTEAFF. In DNA form, the CDR3 reads TGTGCCAGCAGCTTAGGGCCAGGGGTCACTGAAGCTTTCTTT.

This rearrangement joins TRBV24-1 to TRBJ2-5; tentatively, D is TRBD1 (6 bases). The CDR3 loop spans 14 amino acids. V was pared by 7 bases and J by 5 bases, with 16 bases between. From germline, CDR1 is KGHDR and CDR2 SFDVKD. The CDR3: CATRSTGLGETQYF. The CDR3 coding sequence is TGTGCCACCAGATCAACAGGGTTGGGGGAGACCCAGTACTTC.

CDR3 sequence (DNA): TGTGCCAGCAGCTTAGGGGGACAGGGGGAAGAGCAGTACTTC. Its protein product is CASSLGGQGEEQYF. The chain is built from TRBV7-2 and TRBJ2-7; TRBD1 aligns across 11 bases. The V and J ends lost 1 base and 7 bases, in that order; junction bases with no gene match: 3. The CDR3 spans 14 residues. Per germline, CDR1 SGHTA and CDR2 FQGNSA.

This clone has a single count. The chain combines TRBV10-3 with TRBJ1-2; possible D gene TRBD1, 6 bases. The CDR3 totals 14 residues. With 6 bases removed from V and 0 bases from J, the gap between germline ends came to 11 bases. Germline V lookup: CDR1 ENHRY, CDR2 SYGVKD. CDR3: CAIRPRTANYGYTF. As DNA, the CDR3 is TGTGCCATCAGGCCTCGGACAGCTAACTATGGCTACACCTTC.

This sequence joins TRBV5-1 and TRBJ2-5; perhaps TRBD1 as D (6 bases). V was shortened by 3 bases and J by 10 bases, with 25 bases between the two germline ends. The CDR3 consists of 16 residues. Germline CDR1 SGHRS, CDR2 YFSETQ. CDR3 sequence: CASSSPLVQTGRDQYF. In DNA form, the CDR3 reads TGCGCCAGCAGCTCCCCCCTCGTTCAGACAGGACGAGACCAGTACTTC.

The rearrangement uses TRBV20-1 and TRBJ2-7, with TRBD1 identical over 7 bases. Looked up from germline, CDR1 is DFQATT and CDR2 is SNEGSKA (reference sequence). The CDR3 has 11 residues. V shed 4 bases, J shed 6 bases, and the junction held 3 bases outside the gene matches. The CDR3 region is CSATSGGEQYF. The CDR3 DNA reads TGCAGTGCTACTTCAGGGGGCGAGCAGTACTTC.

In its sample, this clone was seen a few times. The gene calls are TRBV28 and TRBJ1-2; no clear D. The germline gives CDR1 MDHEN, CDR2 SYDVKM. The CDR3 has 14 amino acids. With 8 bases removed from V and 3 bases from J, the gap between germline ends came to 16 bases. Here the CDR3 reads CASAVGRADYGYTF. CDR3 in DNA: TGTGCCAGCGCGGTGGGGAGAGCGGACTATGGCTACACCTTC.

The chain carries TRBV7-2 and TRBJ2-3; weak D call: TRBD2 (7 bases). V was cut by 5 bases and J by 5 bases, with 17 bases left in between. Per the germline V gene, CDR1 is SGHTA and CDR2 is FQGNSA. The CDR3 has 15 amino acids. The CDR3, as DNA: TGTGCCAGCAGCCCACCGGGGGGCCGCGAAGATACGCAGTATTTT. Translation gives CASSPPGGREDTQYF.

The gene calls are TRBV19 and TRBJ1-2, with D possibly being TRBD1 (6 bases). CDR3 length equals 16 residues. Trimming took 3 bases from V and 2 from J, leaving 16 bases between them. Per the germline V gene, CDR1 is LNHDA and CDR2 is SQIVND (reference sequence). The CDR3 DNA reads as TGTGCCAGTAGTATGCAGGGGTCGGGGGGAAACTATGGCTACACCTTC. This encodes CASSMQGSGGNYGYTF.

The rearrangement uses TRBV7-2 and TRBJ2-5; 8 bases agree with TRBD2. CDR1 is SGHTA and CDR2 is FQGNSA in the germline V gene. The CDR3 spans 15 residues. The ends lost 2 bases at V and 5 bases at J; junction bases unmatched: 7. CDR3 DNA: TGTGCCAGCAGCTTATCCGGGAGGGCCGGTGAGACCCAGTACTTC. Residues: CASSLSGRAGETQYF.

This clone was seen a handful of times. The chain has TRBV3-1 (or the pseudogene TRBV3-2) and TRBJ1-4; D remains ambiguous. This CDR3 contains 14 residues. The germline CDR1 and CDR2 sequences are LGHDT and YNNKEL (reference sequence). Trimming pared 0 bases from V and 16 bases from J, leaving 18 bases between. CDR3 sequence reads: CASSQDPSGGKAFF. The CDR3 nucleotides read TGTGCCAGCAGCCAAGACCCCTCAGGAGGGAAAGCGTTTTTT.

This chain links TRBV7-2 with TRBJ1-2; D gene ambiguous. The CDR3 totals 14 residues. Trimming cost V 4 bases and J 2 bases, with 11 bases left between them. The germline CDR1 and CDR2 sequences are SGHTA and FQGNSA. DNA of the CDR3: TGTGCCAGCAGCTCCCAGATGGGCAACTATGGCTACACCTTC. Translation: CASSSQMGNYGYTF.

This sequence joins TRBV7-2 and TRBJ2-7; D is perhaps TRBD2 (6 bases). V lost 1 base and J 6 bases, leaving 19 bases between the germline ends. In germline, CDR1 is SGHTA, CDR2 FQGNSA. The CDR3 is made up of 16 amino acids. The CDR3 nucleotides are TGTGCCAGCAGCTTAGTCTCGGGACTTCCTGTGGGCGAGCAGTACTTC. This translates into CASSLVSGLPVGEQYF.

This chain links TRBV9 with TRBJ2-5, with 10 bases fitting TRBD2. Germline V gene data show CDR1 as SGDLS and CDR2 as YYNGEE. J gave up 5 bases and V 4 bases, and 11 bases lay outside the gene matches. This CDR3 comprises 16 residues. The DNA of the CDR3 is TGTGCCAGCAGCCTTCAAGCGGGGGGGCCAAGGGAGACCCAGTACTTC. Residues: CASSLQAGGPRETQYF.

V gene TRBV7-2 combines with J gene TRBJ2-3; TRBD2 agrees at 7 bases. V trimming: 2 bases; J trimming: 2 bases; junction bases outside the gene matches: 10. In germline, CDR1 is SGHTA, CDR2 FQGNSA. The CDR3 sequence is 17 residues long. The CDR3 nucleotides are TGTGCCAGCAGCTTATATTTCGCTAGCGGACCCACAGATACGCAGTATTTT. Residues: CASSLYFASGPTDTQYF.

This chain joins TRBV19 and TRBJ2-7, with TRBD2 matching 12 bases. The CDR3 length is 15 residues. The V gene's germline CDR1 is LNHDA and CDR2 SQIVND (reference sequence). J lost 3 bases, V lost 5 bases, and 5 bases had no gene match. The CDR3 here is CASSVTSGSYYEQYF. In DNA, the CDR3 is TGTGCCAGTAGTGTGACTAGCGGGAGTTACTACGAGCAGTACTTC.